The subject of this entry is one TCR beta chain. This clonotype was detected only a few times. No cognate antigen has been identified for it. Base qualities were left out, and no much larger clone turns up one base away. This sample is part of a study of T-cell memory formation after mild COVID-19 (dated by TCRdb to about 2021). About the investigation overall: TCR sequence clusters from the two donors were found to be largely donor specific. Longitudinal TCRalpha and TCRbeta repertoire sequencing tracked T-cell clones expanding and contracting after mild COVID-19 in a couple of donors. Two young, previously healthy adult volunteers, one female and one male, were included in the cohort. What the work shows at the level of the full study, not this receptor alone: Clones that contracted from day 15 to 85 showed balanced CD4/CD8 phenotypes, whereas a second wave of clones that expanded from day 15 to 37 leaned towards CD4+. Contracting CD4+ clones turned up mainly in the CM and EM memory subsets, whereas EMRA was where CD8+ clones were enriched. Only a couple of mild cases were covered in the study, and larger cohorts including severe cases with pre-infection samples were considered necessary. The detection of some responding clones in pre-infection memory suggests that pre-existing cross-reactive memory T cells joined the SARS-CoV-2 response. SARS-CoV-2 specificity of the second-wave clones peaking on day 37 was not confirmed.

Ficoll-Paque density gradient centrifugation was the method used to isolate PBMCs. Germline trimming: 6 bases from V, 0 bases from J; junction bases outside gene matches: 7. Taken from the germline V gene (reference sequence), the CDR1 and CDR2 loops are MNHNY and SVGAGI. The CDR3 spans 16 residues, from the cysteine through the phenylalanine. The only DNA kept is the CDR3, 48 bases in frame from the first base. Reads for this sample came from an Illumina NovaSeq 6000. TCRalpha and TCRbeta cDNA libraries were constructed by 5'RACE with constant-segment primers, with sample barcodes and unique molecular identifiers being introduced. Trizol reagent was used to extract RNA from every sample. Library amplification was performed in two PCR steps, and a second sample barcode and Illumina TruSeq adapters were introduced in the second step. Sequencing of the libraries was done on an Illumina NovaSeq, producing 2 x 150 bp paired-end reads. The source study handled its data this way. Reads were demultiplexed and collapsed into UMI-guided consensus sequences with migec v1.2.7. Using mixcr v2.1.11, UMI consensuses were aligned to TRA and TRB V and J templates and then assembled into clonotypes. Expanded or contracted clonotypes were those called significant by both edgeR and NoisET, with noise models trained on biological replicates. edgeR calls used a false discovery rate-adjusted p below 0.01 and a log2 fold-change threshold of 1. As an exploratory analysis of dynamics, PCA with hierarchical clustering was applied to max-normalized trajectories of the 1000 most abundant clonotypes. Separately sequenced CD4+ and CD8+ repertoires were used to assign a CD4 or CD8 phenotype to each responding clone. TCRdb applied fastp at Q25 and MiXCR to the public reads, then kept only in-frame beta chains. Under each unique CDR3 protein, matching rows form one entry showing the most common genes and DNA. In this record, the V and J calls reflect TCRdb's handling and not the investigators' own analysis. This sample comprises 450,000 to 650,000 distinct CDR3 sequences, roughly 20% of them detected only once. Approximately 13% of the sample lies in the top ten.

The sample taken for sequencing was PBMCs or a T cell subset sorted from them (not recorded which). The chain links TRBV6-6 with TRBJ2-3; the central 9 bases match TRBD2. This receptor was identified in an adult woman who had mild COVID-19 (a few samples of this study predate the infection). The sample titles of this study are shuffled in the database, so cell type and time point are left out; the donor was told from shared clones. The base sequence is TGTGCCAGCAGATCGCGACTAGCGGAAAGCACAGATACGCAGTATTTT. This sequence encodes CASRSRLAESTDTQYF.